This is a list of T cell receptor beta chains from one sample in a study of HIV-infected patients and healthy controls. TCRdb reprocessed the 5' RACE reads with MiXCR, giving one entry per CDR3 protein. The table lists tens of thousands of distinct CDR3 sequences, about 15% of them singletons. Material for sequencing was CD4+ T cells from blood. The receptors shown here come from a human donor in good health. Each CDR3 is given without its conserved first and last residue. A D gene is named only where the DNA matches it firmly.

V gene	CDR3 length	J gene	D gene	CDR3 protein
TRBV6-5	13	TRBJ2-3	.	ASSRTEGRAGTQY
TRBV28	11	TRBJ1-1	TRBD1	ASRPQGAAEAF
TRBV12-3/TRBV12-4	12	TRBJ1-4	.	ASSPPTTNEKLF
TRBV25-1	18	TRBJ2-1	TRBD2	ASSRLSKGLAGELYNEQF
TRBV19	15	TRBJ1-5	.	ASSISSGNAVRKPQH
TRBV14	11	TRBJ2-1	.	ASRRGSYNEQF
TRBV29-1	9	TRBJ2-7	.	SGSRGREQY
TRBV5-1	13	TRBJ2-7	.	ASSLDGARSYEQY
TRBV7-2	14	TRBJ2-3	TRBD2	ASSYRLAGASDTQY
TRBV20-1	12	TRBJ2-3	.	SARVLGSPDTQY
TRBV18	11	TRBJ2-5	.	ASSPTGPETQY
TRBV7-8	12	TRBJ1-1	.	ASSASSQGNGAF
TRBV6-2/TRBV6-3	10	TRBJ2-7	.	ASSPFSAEQY
TRBV28	11	TRBJ2-4	.	ASNREAGNIQY
TRBV3-1	11	TRBJ2-5	TRBD1	ASTHNRGETQY
TRBV7-9	12	TRBJ1-1	TRBD1	ASRTGQGSTEAF
TRBV11-2	12	TRBJ1-1	.	ASSLVSPNTEAF
TRBV20-1	15	TRBJ2-1	TRBD2	SASQGSIGGGYNEQF
TRBV6-6	11	TRBJ1-1	.	ASSYMGDTEAF
TRBV6-2/TRBV6-3	10	TRBJ2-3	.	ASSPTMDTQY
TRBV20-1	17	TRBJ1-6	.	SARDRSSGMSSYNSPLH
TRBV29-1	11	TRBJ1-1	TRBD1	SLKTQGATEAF
TRBV7-2	12	TRBJ2-3	.	ASSQARLTDTQY
TRBV6-5	12	TRBJ2-7	.	ASSYSPVTYEQY
TRBV18	12	TRBJ2-5	.	ASSPRQDQETQY